The 14 T cell receptor beta chains reported below all come from one sample, sequenced in a study of neurological immune-mediated disorders. Each CDR3 protein gets one entry after TCRdb re-called the 5' RACE reads with MiXCR. The sample records 70,000 to 75,000 distinct CDR3 sequences, approximately 14% being singletons. Time point indicated: longitudinal time-point 1 (baseline). The sample taken for sequencing was PBMCs. These receptors came from a female donor with HTLV-1-associated myelopathy (HAM/TSP).

This clonotype was detected many times. The gene calls are TRBV28 and TRBJ2-3; D remains unclear. Germline CDR1 reads MDHEN; CDR2 reads SYDVKM. The ends were cut back, 5 bases at V and 4 bases at J, with 13 bases in the middle. The CDR3 consists of 14 residues. The CDR3 region is CASSRTSNADTQYF. DNA of the CDR3: TGTGCCAGCAGTCGGACCAGCAATGCAGATACGCAGTATTTT.

This clonotype came up many times. The chain links TRBV28 to TRBJ1-2; D uncertain. Germline V gene data show CDR1 as MDHEN and CDR2 as SYDVKM. V was clipped by 5 bases and J by 6 bases, with 10 bases between them. There are 12 residues in the CDR3. CDR3 DNA sequence: TGTGCCAGCAGTGCCAGGTGGCATGGCTACACCTTC. It specifies CASSARWHGYTF.

The chain links TRBV18 to TRBJ2-2, with 7 bases matching TRBD1. The trim removed 3 bases at V and 6 bases at J, leaving 7 bases unmatched. The CDR3 length is 15 residues. The germline V gene has CDR1 KGHSH and CDR2 LQKENI. As DNA, the CDR3 is TGTGCCAGCTCACCGACAGGGAGTACGGCCGGGGAGCTGTTTTTT. It specifies CASSPTGSTAGELFF.

This clonotype was observed many times. The chain joins TRBV5-1 to TRBJ2-7; possibly TRBD1 for D (6 bases). Germline loops: CDR1 SGHRS, CDR2 YFSETQ. The CDR3 contains 16 residues. V gave up 0 bases and J gave up 6 bases, with 19 bases separating them. CDR3 residues: CASSLGFSGVDPEQYF. In DNA, the CDR3 is TGCGCCAGCAGCTTGGGCTTTTCAGGGGTCGACCCCGAGCAGTACTTC.

In its sample, this clonotype ranks as medium-sized (0.01 to 0.1%). V is TRBV20-1 and J is TRBJ2-3, with D perhaps matching TRBD1 (6 bases). CDR3 length equals 14 residues. V was clipped by 0 bases and J by 0 bases, with 7 bases between them. From germline, CDR1 is DFQATT and CDR2 SNEGSKA (reference sequence). For the CDR3, the DNA is TGCAGTGCTAGAGAGGGGGCCAGCACAGATACGCAGTATTTT. Protein: CSAREGASTDTQYF.

To note about this clonotype: With a much larger clone just one base away, this may be a read error. The chain links TRBV5-1 to TRBJ2-7; 9 bases map to TRBD1. The CDR3 has 16 residues. After removal of 1 base from V and 3 bases from J, the junction contained 8 bases not matched to a gene. Germline V gives CDR1 SGHRS, CDR2 YFSETQ. CDR3 loop: CASSLSPGQGLYEQYF. In DNA form, the CDR3 reads TGCGCCAGCAGCTTGTCCCCGGGACAGGGACTCTACGAGCAGTACTTC.

The chain uses TRBV5-1 and TRBJ2-3, with 15 bases aligning to TRBD2. The J segment lost 5 bases and the V segment lost 1 base, leaving 20 bases of the junction unmatched. The CDR3 loop spans 22 amino acids. Germline CDR1 is SGHRS and CDR2 is YFSETQ. The CDR3 region has the DNA TGCGCCAGCAGCTTGTATCCGACAGCCTTGAGGACTAGCGGGGGGGCTAGAGATACGCAGTATTTT. It translates to CASSLYPTALRTSGGARDTQYF.

This clonotype showed up just a few times. This rearrangement joins TRBV9 to TRBJ2-2, with D tentatively TRBD2 (6 bases). Trimming removed 4 bases at V and 4 bases at J, with 17 bases between. Germline-derived CDR1 and CDR2 are SGDLS and YYNGEE. This CDR3 is 16 amino acids long. CDR3 sequence reads: CASSPEGGLTTGELFF. CDR3 DNA sequence: TGTGCCAGCAGCCCAGAGGGAGGACTAACCACCGGGGAGCTGTTTTTT.

This clonotype appeared many times. At one end, the junction sequence differs from germline, possibly due to a read error. This chain links TRBV20-1 with TRBJ1-2; 8 bases match TRBD1. This CDR3 is 15 amino acids long. Germline V gene lookup returns CDR1 DFQATT and CDR2 SNEGSKA (reference sequence). The DNA for the CDR3 is TGCAGTGCTGGAGAGACAGGGGTCAACAACTATGGCTACACCTTC. Amino acids: CSAGETGVNNYGYTF.

In its sample, this clonotype was seen many times. The rearrangement links TRBV15 to TRBJ1-1, with D possibly TRBD1 on 6 matching bases. CDR1 is LNHNV, CDR2 YYDKDF, per germline (reference sequence). Trimming left V 0 bases short and J 5 bases short, with 13 bases between. This CDR3 contains 15 residues. CDR3 residues: CATSRDGRGGTEAFF. CDR3 DNA sequence: TGTGCCACCAGCAGAGATGGAAGGGGGGGAACTGAAGCTTTCTTT.

This clonotype was observed at least ten times. The chain is built from TRBV10-3 and TRBJ2-3; D remains unclear. This CDR3 has 13 residues. V was clipped by 7 bases and J by 0 bases, with 8 bases between them. Germline V gene data show CDR1 as ENHRY and CDR2 as SYGVKD. The CDR3 loop is CAIKGISTDTQYF. In DNA, the CDR3 is TGTGCCATCAAAGGTATCAGCACAGATACGCAGTATTTT.

This clonotype was found many times. V is TRBV10-3 and J is TRBJ1-3; D not certain. Deletions cut 7 bases from V and 3 bases from J, with 19 bases between. The germline V gene encodes CDR1 ENHRY and CDR2 SYGVKD. The CDR3 extends over 16 amino acids. As DNA, the CDR3 is TGTGCCATCAATAAAGGCCCAGCGGCGAGTGGAAACACCATATATTTT. It encodes CAINKGPAASGNTIYF.

CDR3 DNA sequence: TGTGCCAGCAGCTTAGCTAGGACGGGACAAAACACCGGGGAGCTGTTTTTT. Translating gives CASSLARTGQNTGELFF. V usage is TRBV7-9 and J usage is TRBJ2-2, with a tentative D call TRBD1 (6 bases). There are 17 residues in the CDR3. V dropped 0 bases and J dropped 2 bases, with 13 bases sitting between them. In germline, CDR1 is SEHNR, CDR2 FQNEAQ (reference sequence).

The chain is built from TRBV5-1 and TRBJ2-7; D not resolved. This CDR3 is built from 14 residues. V shed 3 bases and J shed 0 bases, with 10 bases lying between them. Germline CDR1 SGHRS, CDR2 YFSETQ. CDR3 bases: TGCGCCAGCAGCTCTCAGGTGACCTCCTACGAGCAGTACTTC. Protein product: CASSSQVTSYEQYF.